The 29 T cell receptor beta chains given below trace back to one sample, sequenced in a study of T cells in Graves' hyperthyroidism and ophthalmopathy. Amplified TCR beta CDR3 regions derived from RNA transcripts. First-round RT-PCR with HTBI primers amplified the TCR CDR3 region. TCRdb reprocessed the multiplex PCR reads via MiXCR and lists one record per CDR3 protein. Counted here are 500,000 or so distinct CDR3 sequences, roughly 18% occurring once; the ten biggest clones make up 17%. Sequencing was performed on blood. The receptors stem from a woman aged 18-29 years with Graves' ophthalmopathy.

The CDR3 is CASSLNGEQFF. The CDR3 DNA is TGTGCCAGCAGCTTGAATGGGGAGCAGTTCTTC. The chain combines TRBV5-6 with TRBJ2-1; no reliable D call. V lost 1 base to trimming and J lost 10 bases, with 6 bases between them. The CDR3 totals 11 residues. Per the germline V gene, CDR1 is SGHDT and CDR2 is YYEEEE.

This clonotype was recorded at least ten times. The CDR3 nucleotides read TGTGCCAGCAGTTTTTGGCAGGAGAACACAGATACGCAGTATTTT. Protein: CASSFWQENTDTQYF. V gene TRBV12-3 or TRBV12-4 combines with J gene TRBJ2-3; D gene uncertain. Trimming cost V 3 bases and J 2 bases, with 12 bases left between them. CDR3 length equals 15 residues.

CDR3 loop: CASSLVLESGEAFF. In DNA, the CDR3 is TGTGCCAGCAGCTTGGTTTTGGAGTCGGGTGAAGCTTTCTTT. The chain joins TRBV5-5 to TRBJ1-1; D unclear. Germline V gene sequence: CDR1 SGHKS, CDR2 YYEKEE (reference sequence). V was clipped by 0 bases and J by 7 bases, with 13 bases between them. The length of the CDR3 is 14 residues.

CDR3 protein: CASVDSRSGNTIYF. CDR3 DNA sequence: TGTGCCAGTGTTGACAGCCGCTCTGGAAACACCATATATTTT. V is TRBV28 and J is TRBJ1-3, with D perhaps matching TRBD1 (5 bases). CDR3 length equals 14 residues. V was trimmed by 9 bases and J by 0 bases, leaving 12 bases between them. Germline CDR1 reads MDHEN; CDR2 reads SYDVKM.

The chain employs TRBV5-8 and TRBJ1-5, with D possibly TRBD1 on 5 matching bases. With 6 bases removed from V and 0 bases from J, the gap between germline ends came to 19 bases. CDR3 length: 17 amino acids. CDR1 is SGHTS and CDR2 is YDEGEE in the germline V gene. The CDR3 loop is CASNPPGGAPSNQPQHF. The CDR3 DNA reads TGTGCCAGCAACCCCCCCGGGGGAGCCCCTAGCAATCAGCCCCAGCATTTT.

The sample holds a few counts of this clonotype. The chain uses TRBV20-1 and TRBJ2-1; D uncertain. V was trimmed by 6 bases and J by 9 bases, leaving 24 bases between them. Germline lookup yields CDR1 DFQATT and CDR2 SNEGSKA (reference sequence). This CDR3 is built from 15 residues. CDR3 sequence: CSASLNLSPTSEQFF. The CDR3 DNA is TGCAGTGCCTCTCTTAATTTATCTCCTACAAGTGAGCAGTTCTTC.

This rearrangement joins TRBV2 to TRBJ1-6; D may be TRBD1 (6 bases). Trimming cost V 7 bases and J 10 bases, with 17 bases left between them. This CDR3 is 14 amino acids long. CDR1 and CDR2 from the germline V gene are SNHLY and FYNNEI. In nucleotides, the CDR3 is TGTGCCAGCATCGACGGGGGGCGCGTCTCACCCCTCCACTTT. It codes for CASIDGGRVSPLHF.

Many counts were recorded for this clonotype. The gene calls are TRBV7-2 and TRBJ2-7; TRBD1 agrees at 9 bases. The length of the CDR3 is 15 residues. J gave up 4 bases and V 4 bases, and 8 bases lay outside the gene matches. CDR1 and CDR2 (germline): SGHTA, FQGNSA. CDR3 nucleotides: TGTGCCAGCAGCTCCCGGACAGGGGTTAAGTACGAGCAGTACTTC. Amino acids: CASSSRTGVKYEQYF.

Concerning this clonotype: A read error may be the cause here, since a much bigger clone is one base away. This chain links TRBV6-1 with TRBJ1-2; possible D gene TRBD1, 6 bases. V was pared by 8 bases and J by 3 bases, with 13 bases between. Germline CDR1 reads MNHNS; CDR2 reads SASEGT. This CDR3 has 13 residues. The CDR3 region has the DNA TGTGCCAGCCGGGACACAGTGGACTATGGCTACACCTTC. It yields the protein CASRDTVDYGYTF.

This clonotype was seen at least ten times. The rearrangement joins TRBV28 to TRBJ2-7, with D uncertain. Per the germline V gene, CDR1 is MDHEN and CDR2 is SYDVKM. The CDR3 totals 12 residues. Trimming removed 2 bases at V and 3 bases at J, with 5 bases between. The CDR3 nucleotides read TGTGCCAGCAGTTTACAGAACTACGAGCAGTACTTC. Protein product: CASSLQNYEQYF. The full variable domain, rest sourced from reference TRBV28 and TRBJ2-7, is DVKVTQSSRYLVKRTGEKVFLECVQDMDHENMFWYRQDPGLGLRLIYFSYDVKMKEKGDIPEGYSVSREKKERFSLILESASTNQTSMYLCASSLQNYEQYFGPGTRLTVT.

This clonotype was seen ten or more times. The J gene is TRBJ2-1, the V gene TRBV5-1, with 10 bases identical to TRBD2. The CDR3 has 17 amino acids. V shed 0 bases and J 3 bases; nucleotides not matched to a gene: 6. Germline CDR1 SGHRS, CDR2 YFSETQ. The CDR3 protein is CASSLAPSGRNYNEQFF. In DNA, the CDR3 is TGCGCCAGCAGCTTGGCTCCTAGCGGGAGAAACTACAATGAGCAGTTCTTC.

The V gene is TRBV29-1, the J gene TRBJ1-2; no clear D gene. The CDR3 is made up of 14 amino acids. Germline loops: CDR1 SQVTM, CDR2 ANQGSEA. V was trimmed by 0 bases and J by 7 bases, leaving 15 bases between them. The CDR3 sequence: CSVEEGRRASGYTF. The CDR3 coding sequence is TGCAGCGTTGAAGAAGGTCGGCGGGCCTCTGGCTACACCTTC.

This clonotype was counted ten times or more. The genes are TRBV27 and TRBJ1-1; D remains unclear. V was pared by 9 bases and J by 0 bases, with 14 bases between. The CDR3 loop spans 14 amino acids. Germline assignment: CDR1 MNHEY and CDR2 SMNVEV (reference sequence). CDR3 region: CASNDGPMNTEAFF. CDR3 in DNA: TGTGCCAGTAATGATGGGCCCATGAACACTGAAGCTTTCTTT.

The rearrangement uses TRBV28 and TRBJ1-4; D is perhaps TRBD1 (5 bases). This CDR3 has 18 amino acids. Per germline, CDR1 MDHEN and CDR2 SYDVKM. Trimming stripped 2 bases from V and 4 bases from J, with 20 bases between. CDR3 in amino acids: CASSLPGGGSGLNEKLFF. The CDR3 region has the DNA TGTGCCAGCAGTTTACCGGGCGGGGGGTCGGGCCTTAATGAAAAACTGTTTTTT.

The table lists this clonotype with a few counts. The genes are TRBV6-2 or TRBV6-3 and TRBJ1-2; a possible D gene is TRBD1 (5 bases). There are 17 residues in the CDR3. Germline V CDR1 and CDR2: MNHEY, SVGEGT. The V end was cut by 5 bases, the J end by 4 bases, with 23 bases between. CDR3 sequence: CASSHSWRGMFSYGYTF. The CDR3 DNA follows: TGTGCCAGCAGTCATAGTTGGCGGGGCATGTTTTCCTATGGCTACACCTTC.

This clonotype has at least ten counts. The V gene is TRBV20-1, the J gene TRBJ2-5; 15 bases agree with TRBD2. This CDR3 has 16 amino acids. V shed 5 bases, J shed 4 bases, and the junction held 8 bases outside the gene matches. Per germline, CDR1 DFQATT and CDR2 SNEGSKA (reference sequence). The CDR3 region is CSADGLAGGPGETQYF. The CDR3 nucleotides are TGCAGTGCTGATGGACTAGCGGGAGGGCCTGGAGAGACCCAGTACTTC.

This clonotype was recorded many times. The rearrangement uses TRBV7-9 and TRBJ2-7; TRBD1 matches at 10 bases. This CDR3 is 17 amino acids long. Germline V gives CDR1 SEHNR, CDR2 FQNEAQ (reference sequence). The V and J ends lost 5 bases and 3 bases, in that order; junction bases with no gene match: 13. In nucleotides, the CDR3 is TGTGCCAGCAGCCTAAGCCCAGGACAGGGGGTGAACTACGAGCAGTACTTC. The encoded protein is CASSLSPGQGVNYEQYF.

This clonotype was recorded at least ten times. A junction boundary mismatches the germline segment, possibly from a read error. The chain uses TRBV11-1 and TRBJ2-7, with D perhaps matching TRBD2 (6 bases). The CDR3 has 14 residues. Per germline, CDR1 SGHAT and CDR2 FQDESV (reference sequence). CDR3 region: CASSLGGLLYGQYF. CDR3 DNA: TGTGCCAGCAGCTTAGGGGGACTCCTCTACGGGCAGTACTTC.

This clonotype appeared a few times. V gene TRBV27 combines with J gene TRBJ2-7; a weak D match, TRBD2 (5 bases). V shed 6 bases and J shed 2 bases, with 17 bases lying between them. The CDR3 runs 15 residues. Looked up from germline, CDR1 is MNHEY and CDR2 is SMNVEV (reference sequence). CDR3 in DNA: TGTGCCAGCAGCCACGCCGGGGTTTCGGCCTACGAGCAGTACTTC. This sequence encodes CASSHAGVSAYEQYF.

There are many counts of this clonotype. The J gene is TRBJ2-7, the V gene TRBV28, with D hard to call. V dropped 3 bases and J dropped 3 bases, with 12 bases sitting between them. The CDR3 is 14 residues long. Germline CDR1 MDHEN, CDR2 SYDVKM. CDR3 in DNA: TGTGCCAGCAGTTTTCACGGATCTCTCTACGAGCAGTACTTC. Protein: CASSFHGSLYEQYF.

As to this clonotype: Germline is not matched at one junction end, which may reflect a read error. The J gene is TRBJ2-7, the V gene TRBV13, with 10 bases lining up with TRBD2. Germline loops: CDR1 PRHDT, CDR2 FYEKMQ (reference sequence). CDR3 size: 14 residues. The CDR3 DNA follows: TGTGCCGGCAGTGTAAAAGCGGGAGGGGGCGAGCAGTACTTC. This codes for CAGSVKAGGGEQYF.

Many counts were recorded for this clonotype. The gene calls are TRBV13 and TRBJ2-3, with 8 bases lining up with TRBD2. Germline V lookup: CDR1 PRHDT, CDR2 FYEKMQ (reference sequence). The CDR3 runs 17 residues. Unmatched junction bases numbered 8, after V lost 0 bases and J lost 3 bases. The chain's CDR3 is CASSLGSGKFRTDTQYF. CDR3 DNA sequence: TGTGCCAGCAGCTTAGGTAGCGGGAAGTTCAGGACAGATACGCAGTATTTT. The whole variable domain, filled in from reference TRBV13 and TRBJ2-3, reads AAGVIQSPRHLIKEKRETATLKCYPIPRHDTVYWYQQGPGQDPQFLISFYEKMQSDKGSIPDRFSAQQFSDYHSELNMSSLELGDSALYFCASSLGSGKFRTDTQYFGPGTRLTVL.

This clonotype has ten or more counts. CDR3 sequence (DNA): TGTGCCAGCAGCCCCGGGACAGGCCCCACAGATACGCAGTATTTT. Encoded protein: CASSPGTGPTDTQYF. The chain couples TRBV7-9 to TRBJ2-3; 8 positions agree with TRBD1. Germline values: CDR1 SEHNR, CDR2 FQNEAQ (reference sequence). The CDR3 runs to 15 residues. Trimming removed 5 bases from V and 2 bases from J; junction bases left unmatched: 6.

This clonotype was seen many times. This rearrangement joins TRBV20-1 to TRBJ2-7; 9 bases map to TRBD1. This CDR3 has 15 amino acids. CDR1 DFQATT and CDR2 SNEGSKA come from the germline V gene (reference sequence). Trimming removed 6 bases from V and 0 bases from J; junction bases left unmatched: 9. The DNA for the CDR3 is TGCAGTGCGTTATCCCCGGGACAGGGCTCCTACGAGCAGTACTTC. Translated: CSALSPGQGSYEQYF.

This clonotype came up many times. This chain links TRBV7-2 with TRBJ2-5; 7 bases match TRBD2. The germline V gene encodes CDR1 SGHTA and CDR2 FQGNSA. The CDR3 has 14 residues. The ends lost 4 bases at V and 5 bases at J; junction bases unmatched: 7. In DNA form, the CDR3 reads TGTGCCAGCAGCTCCGGGGGAGGGTTGGAGACCCAGTACTTC. Its protein is CASSSGGGLETQYF.

V is TRBV6-4 and J is TRBJ2-7; D is perhaps TRBD2 (5 bases). The CDR3 runs to 17 residues. From germline, CDR1 is MRHNA and CDR2 SNTAGT. The germline V and J ends were trimmed by 2 bases and 0 bases, with 17 bases remaining between them. The CDR3 nucleotides read TGTGCCAGCAGTGACACGAATGACTACAGCGGCTCCTACGAGCAGTACTTC. Translation gives CASSDTNDYSGSYEQYF.

Only a few counts were recorded for this clonotype. The gene calls are TRBV12-3 or TRBV12-4 and TRBJ2-7; 7 bases agree with TRBD1. The trim removed 3 bases at V and 5 bases at J, leaving 1 base unmatched. The CDR3 length is 12 residues. Here the CDR3 DNA reads TGTGCCAGCAGTTTGGGGACAGACGAGCAGTACTTC. Amino acid sequence: CASSLGTDEQYF.

This clonotype was picked up many times. The CDR3, as DNA: TGTGCCAGCAGTGACGTAGGGCAGGAGCCCCAGCATTTT. This codes for CASSDVGQEPQHF. This chain uses TRBV2 with TRBJ1-5; D remains unclear. Trimming took 3 bases from V and 8 from J, leaving 11 bases between them. This CDR3 region has 13 residues. CDR1 and CDR2 (germline): SNHLY, FYNNEI.

This clonotype was seen only a few times. The CDR3 is CASSRPTGAYEQYF. CDR3 nucleotide sequence: TGTGCCAGCAGTCGGCCGACAGGGGCCTACGAGCAGTACTTC. The gene calls are TRBV6-2 or TRBV6-3 and TRBJ2-7; 8 positions match TRBD1. The CDR3 runs 14 residues. CDR1 MNHEY and CDR2 SVGEGT come from the germline V gene. Trimming at V came to 5 bases and at J to 2 bases, leaving 5 bases not matched to a gene.